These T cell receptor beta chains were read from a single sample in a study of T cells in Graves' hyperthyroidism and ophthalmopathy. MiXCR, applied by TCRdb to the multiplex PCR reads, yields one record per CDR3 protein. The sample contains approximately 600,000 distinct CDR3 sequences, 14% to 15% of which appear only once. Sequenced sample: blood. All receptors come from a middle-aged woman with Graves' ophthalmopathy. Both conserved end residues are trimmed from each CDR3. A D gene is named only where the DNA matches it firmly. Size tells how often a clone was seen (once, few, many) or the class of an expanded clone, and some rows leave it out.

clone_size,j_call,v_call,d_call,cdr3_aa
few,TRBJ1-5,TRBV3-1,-,ASSQDTGQPQH
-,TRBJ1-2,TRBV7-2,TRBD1,AIPTGRANYGYT
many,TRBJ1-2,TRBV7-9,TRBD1,ASSQVPGQGYGYT
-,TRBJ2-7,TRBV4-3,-,ASSQDQVRGEQY
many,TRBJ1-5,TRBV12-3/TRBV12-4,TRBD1,ASRYGTGTYSNQPQH
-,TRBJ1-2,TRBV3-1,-,ASSHREDGYT
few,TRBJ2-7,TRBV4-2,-,ASSPEIGEQY
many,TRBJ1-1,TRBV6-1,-,ATIDRPHTEAF
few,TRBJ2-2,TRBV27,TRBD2,ASSFGSGSFGGELF
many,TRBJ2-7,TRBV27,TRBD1,ASSQGQGAIYEQY
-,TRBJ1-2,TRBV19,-,ASNSGGGGYT
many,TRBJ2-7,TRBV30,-,AWSPLSGYEQY
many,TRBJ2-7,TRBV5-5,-,ASSQDLTYEQY
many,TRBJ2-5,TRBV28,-,ASTFPAQKETQY
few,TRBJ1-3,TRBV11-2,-,ASSLEAFYSGNTIY
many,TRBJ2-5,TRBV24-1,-,ATAAGGGETQY